Given below is one T cell receptor beta chain in context. Its antigen is still unknown. The record originates from a study of shared clonotypes between healthy human individuals. Looking at the study overall: Plates per donor: three CD4 naive, three CD4 memory, two CD8 naive, one CD8 memory. Findings of the study overall: It was only blood that was sampled, and tissue repertoires likely differ.

Trimming removed 8 bases from V and 1 base from J, with 14 bases in between. This CDR3 comprises 14 residues. CDR1 MDHEN and CDR2 SYDVKM come from the germline V gene. Naivety among CD8 cells was defined by CD45RO negativity and positive CCR7 selection, thereby excluding terminally differentiated effector memory CD45RA+ cells. The material for each subset, its genomic DNA, was split evenly across several immunoSEQ plates. Replicate PCRs for sorted subsets used about 200 ng DNA; this equaled 25,000 to 30,000 T cell genomes. The table came from immunoSEQ multiplex PCR; TCRdb's copy has only in-frame clones and leaves some out. The profile shows 2 million to 2.5 million clones, approximately 94% of them singletons.

Sequencing was done on a sample of naive CD8+ T cells sorted from blood. The chain combines TRBV28 with TRBJ1-1, with unresolved D. This receptor was identified in a man younger than 35 in good health. CDR3 sequence reads: CASVSPRANTEAFF. CDR3 DNA: TGTGCCAGCGTTTCCCCCCGGGCGAACACTGAAGCTTTCTTT.